This is a list of T cell receptor beta chains from one sample in a study of cytomegalovirus exposure and HLA in healthy donors. The protocol was immunoSEQ multiplex PCR, while the TCRdb copy is restricted to in-frame clones and leaves out a portion. The sample carries 150,000 to 200,000 clones, over 75% recorded once. The sample was PBMCs. All receptors derive from a man between 18 and 29 years old in good health and CMV-seropositive. Both conserved end residues are part of each CDR3. The D gene is left open where the match is weak. Only part of the rows carry a size: once, few, many, or a class if the clone is expanded.

d_gene	v_gene	abundance	j_gene	CDR3aa	CDR3nt
NA	TRBV5-1	NA	TRBJ1-1	CASRIKEWTEAFF	TGCGCCAGCAGGATCAAAGAGTGGACTGAAGCTTTCTTT
TRBD1	TRBV7-9	NA	TRBJ1-2	CASSSTGVLGYTF	TGTGCCAGCAGCTCTACAGGGGTGCTTGGCTACACCTTC
NA	TRBV7-2	NA	TRBJ2-3	CASSRDGADTQYF	TGTGCCAGCAGCCGCGACGGAGCAGATACGCAGTATTTT
NA	TRBV5-4	NA	TRBJ2-3	CASSSPRSRETQYF	TGTGCCAGCAGCTCTCCTAGATCTAGAGAAACGCAGTATTTT
NA	TRBV6-6	NA	TRBJ2-5	CASSYPAVSETQYF	TGTGCCAGCAGTTACCCAGCGGTCTCGGAGACCCAGTACTTC
TRBD2	TRBV5-8	NA	TRBJ2-3	CASSLGVAGDTDTQYF	TGTGCCAGCAGCTTGGGGGTAGCGGGAGACACAGATACGCAGTATTTT
NA	TRBV23-1	NA	TRBJ1-1	CASRISPPDAGSLVNTEAFF	TGCGCCAGCAGAATTTCACCCCCGGATGCGGGGTCTTTGGTGAACACTGAAGCTTTCTTT
NA	TRBV9	NA	TRBJ1-3	CASRGDIESSGNTIYF	TGTGCCAGCAGGGGGGACATTGAGAGCTCTGGAAACACCATATATTTT
TRBD1	TRBV7-9	NA	TRBJ2-3	CASSLLGGQGPNTQYF	TGTGCCAGCAGCTTATTAGGGGGACAGGGGCCCAATACGCAGTATTTT
NA	TRBV5-6	NA	TRBJ1-2	CASSLGGYGYTF	TGTGCCAGCAGTTTAGGGGGCTATGGCTACACCTTC
TRBD1	TRBV10-1	NA	TRBJ2-7	CASSRTGKSSEQYF	TGCGCCAGCAGCCGGACAGGGAAGAGTAGCGAGCAGTACTTC
TRBD1	TRBV6-1	NA	TRBJ2-1	CASRGDRAAYNEQFF	TGTGCCAGCAGGGGGGACAGGGCGGCCTACAATGAGCAGTTCTTC
NA	TRBV4-1	few	TRBJ1-1	CASSRQENTEAFF	TGCGCCAGCAGCCGACAGGAGAACACTGAAGCTTTCTTT
TRBD1	TRBV9	NA	TRBJ1-2	CASSPQGTDYGYTF	TGTGCCAGCAGCCCACAGGGGACTGACTATGGCTACACCTTC
TRBD1	TRBV15	NA	TRBJ1-2	CATSRDRATGWDYTF	TGTGCCACCAGCAGAGATCGGGCGACAGGGTGGGACTACACCTTC
NA	TRBV5-4	NA	TRBJ1-2	CASRIEPTPGYGYTF	TGTGCCAGCAGGATTGAGCCTACCCCAGGGTATGGCTACACCTTC
TRBD2	TRBV5-1	NA	TRBJ2-5	CASSSAGAETQYF	TGCGCCAGCAGCTCAGCGGGGGCCGAGACCCAGTACTTC
TRBD2	TRBV4-2	NA	TRBJ2-2	CASSQASGTGELFF	TGTGCCAGCAGCCAAGCTAGCGGCACCGGGGAGCTGTTTTTT
NA	TRBV27	NA	TRBJ1-2	CASSPYGREAYGYTF	TGTGCCAGCAGTCCATATGGTCGGGAGGCCTATGGCTACACCTTC
NA	TRBV30	once	TRBJ2-3	CAWSGGQSTDTQYF	TGTGCCTGGAGCGGGGGTCAGTCCACAGATACGCAGTATTTT
NA	TRBV30	few	TRBJ1-3	CAWNLRLSGNTIYF	TGTGCCTGGAATTTGAGGTTATCTGGAAACACCATATATTTT
NA	TRBV7-3	NA	TRBJ2-3	CASSPSGDPDTQYF	TGTGCCAGCAGCCCCTCAGGGGATCCAGATACGCAGTATTTT
TRBD2	TRBV2	few	TRBJ2-1	CASTGGGSYNEQFF	TGTGCCAGTACGGGAGGGGGCTCCTACAATGAGCAGTTCTTC
NA	TRBV6-6	NA	TRBJ1-6	CASSYSGGISPLHF	TGTGCCAGCAGTTACTCCGGGGGGATTTCACCCCTCCACTTT
NA	TRBV9	NA	TRBJ2-3	CASSTSGPDTQYF	TGTGCCAGCAGCACGTCAGGGCCAGATACGCAGTATTTT
NA	TRBV2	NA	TRBJ1-1	CASSIFGGHTVPEAFF	TGTGCCAGCAGTATCTTTGGGGGACACACTGTTCCTGAAGCTTTCTTT
NA	TRBV9	NA	TRBJ2-2	CASSFRDFGSPGELFF	TGTGCCAGCAGCTTTAGGGACTTTGGGAGCCCCGGGGAGCTGTTTTTT
TRBD1	TRBV11-2	NA	TRBJ2-7	CASSLDPPGGRDEQYF	TGTGCCAGCAGCTTAGATCCCCCAGGGGGCAGGGACGAGCAGTACTTC
NA	TRBV5-1	NA	TRBJ1-4	CASSAEELTNEKLFF	TGCGCCAGCAGCGCCGAAGAGCTAACTAATGAAAAACTGTTTTTT
NA	TRBV5-4	NA	TRBJ1-6	CASSDIDSPLHF	TGTGCCAGCAGCGACATAGATTCACCCCTCCACTTT
TRBD1	TRBV5-1	NA	TRBJ1-2	CASSLEGASGYTF	TGCGCCAGCAGCTTAGAGGGGGCGTCTGGCTACACCTTC
NA	TRBV6-4	NA	TRBJ1-2	CASSDSRDYGYTF	TGTGCCAGCAGTGACTCGCGTGACTATGGCTACACCTTC
NA	TRBV9	NA	TRBJ2-7	CASSVAGNSIYEQYF	TGTGCCAGCAGCGTAGCCGGGAACTCTATCTACGAGCAGTACTTC
TRBD1	TRBV11-1	NA	TRBJ2-7	CASSRDRVIYEQYF	TGTGCCAGCAGCCGGGACAGAGTAATTTACGAGCAGTACTTC
TRBD2	TRBV5-3	NA	TRBJ2-3	CARPHGSSLASGGAVGTQYF	TGTGCCAGACCCCACGGGAGTTCCTTGGCTAGCGGGGGGGCGGTCGGTACGCAGTATTTT